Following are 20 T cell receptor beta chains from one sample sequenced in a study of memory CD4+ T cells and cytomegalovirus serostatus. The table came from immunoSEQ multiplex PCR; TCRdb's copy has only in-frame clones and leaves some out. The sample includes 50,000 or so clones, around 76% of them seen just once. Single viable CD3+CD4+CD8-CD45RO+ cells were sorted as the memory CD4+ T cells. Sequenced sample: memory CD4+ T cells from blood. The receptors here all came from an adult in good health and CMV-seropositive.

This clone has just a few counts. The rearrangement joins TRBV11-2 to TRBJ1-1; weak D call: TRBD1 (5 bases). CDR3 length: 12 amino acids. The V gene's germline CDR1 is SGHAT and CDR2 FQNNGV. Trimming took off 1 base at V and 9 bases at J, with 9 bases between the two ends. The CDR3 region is CASSLGREKAFF. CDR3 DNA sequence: TGTGCCAGCAGCTTAGGCAGGGAGAAAGCTTTCTTT. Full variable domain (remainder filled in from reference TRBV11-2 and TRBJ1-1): EAGVAQSPRYKIIEKRQSVAFWCNPISGHATLYWYQQILGQGPKLLIQFQNNGVVDDSQLPKDRFSAERLKGVDSTLKIQPAKLEDSAVYLCASSLGREKAFFGQGTRLTVV.

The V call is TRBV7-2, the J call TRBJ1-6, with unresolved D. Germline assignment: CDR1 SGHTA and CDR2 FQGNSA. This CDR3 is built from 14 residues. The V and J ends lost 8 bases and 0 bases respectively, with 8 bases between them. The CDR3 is CASSSSSYNSPLHF. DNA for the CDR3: TGTGCCAGCTCCTCGAGCTCCTATAATTCACCCCTCCACTTT.

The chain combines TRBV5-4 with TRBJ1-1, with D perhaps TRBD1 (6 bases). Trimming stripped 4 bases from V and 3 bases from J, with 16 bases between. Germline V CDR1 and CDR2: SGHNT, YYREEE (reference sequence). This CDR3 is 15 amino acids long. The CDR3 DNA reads TGTGCCAGCAGCGGCGCAGGGGACCGGGACACTGAAGCTTTCTTT. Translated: CASSGAGDRDTEAFF.

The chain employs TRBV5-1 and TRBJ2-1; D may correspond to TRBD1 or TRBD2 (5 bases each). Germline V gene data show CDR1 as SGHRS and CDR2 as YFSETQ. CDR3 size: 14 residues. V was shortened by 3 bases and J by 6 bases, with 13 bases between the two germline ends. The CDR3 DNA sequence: TGCGCCAGCAGCTCCGGGACGAGGTTCAATGAGCAGTTCTTC. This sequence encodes CASSSGTRFNEQFF.

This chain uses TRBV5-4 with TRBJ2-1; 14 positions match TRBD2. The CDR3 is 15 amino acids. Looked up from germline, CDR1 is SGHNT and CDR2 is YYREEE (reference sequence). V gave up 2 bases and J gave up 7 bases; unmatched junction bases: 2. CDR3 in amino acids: CASSFRLAGGNEQFF. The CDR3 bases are TGTGCCAGCAGCTTCCGACTAGCGGGGGGGAATGAGCAGTTCTTC.

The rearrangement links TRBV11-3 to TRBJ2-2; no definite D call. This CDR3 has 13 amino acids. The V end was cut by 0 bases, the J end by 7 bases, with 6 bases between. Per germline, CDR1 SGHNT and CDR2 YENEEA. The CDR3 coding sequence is TGTGCCAGCAGCTTAGACTTCGACGGGGAGCTGTTTTTT. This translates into CASSLDFDGELFF.

The CDR3 reads CASSTTPENTEAFF. CDR3 sequence (DNA): TGTGCCAGCTCGACAACCCCAGAGAACACTGAAGCTTTCTTT. The chain recombines TRBV18 with TRBJ1-1; D not certain. This CDR3 comprises 14 residues. V shed 6 bases and J shed 1 base, with 12 bases lying between them. Germline-derived CDR1 and CDR2 are KGHSH and LQKENI.

The CDR3: CASSGGTDTQYF. The CDR3 region has the DNA TGCGCCAGCAGCGGAGGGACAGATACGCAGTATTTT. The J gene is TRBJ2-3, the V gene TRBV5-1, with TRBD2 as a possible D gene (6 bases). The length of the CDR3 is 12 residues. Germline CDR1 reads SGHRS; CDR2 reads YFSETQ. V lost 4 bases and J 3 bases, leaving 6 bases between the germline ends.

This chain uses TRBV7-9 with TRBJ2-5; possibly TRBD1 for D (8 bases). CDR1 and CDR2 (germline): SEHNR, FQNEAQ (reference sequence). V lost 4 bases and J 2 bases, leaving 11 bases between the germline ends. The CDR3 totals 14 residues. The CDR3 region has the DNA TGTGCCAGCAGCTCACAGGGGGGGCAAGAGACCCAGTACTTC. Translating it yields CASSSQGGQETQYF.

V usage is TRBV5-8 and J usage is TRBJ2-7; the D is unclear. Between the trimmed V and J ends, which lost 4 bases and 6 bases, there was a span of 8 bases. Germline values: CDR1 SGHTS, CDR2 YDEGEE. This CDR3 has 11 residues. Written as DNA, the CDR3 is TGTGCCAGCAGCCTCTGGGGCGAGCAGTACTTC. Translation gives CASSLWGEQYF.

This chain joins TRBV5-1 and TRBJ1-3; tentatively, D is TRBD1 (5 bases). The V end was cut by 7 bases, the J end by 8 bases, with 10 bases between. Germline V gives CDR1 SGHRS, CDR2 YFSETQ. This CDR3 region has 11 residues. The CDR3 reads CASATGDTIYF. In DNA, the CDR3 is TGCGCCAGCGCGACGGGGGACACCATATATTTT.

CDR3 coding DNA: TGTGCCAGCTCACCCGGGACAGAAAACACTGAAGCTTTCTTT. It specifies CASSPGTENTEAFF. This chain connects TRBV18 to TRBJ1-1, with TRBD1 matching over 7 bases. J was trimmed by 2 bases and V by 3 bases; bases with no gene match: 3. Germline V gene data show CDR1 as KGHSH and CDR2 as LQKENI. There are 14 residues in the CDR3. The whole variable domain, remainder taken from reference TRBV18 and TRBJ1-1, is NAGVMQNPRHLVRRRGQEARLRCSPMKGHSHVYWYRQLPEEGLKFMVYLQKENIIDESGMPKERFSAEFPKEGPSILRIQQVVRGDSAAYFCASSPGTENTEAFFGQGTRLTVV.

Here the CDR3 reads CASNPSTSGQETQYF. The CDR3 DNA follows: TGTGCCAGCAATCCTTCGACTAGCGGACAAGAGACCCAGTACTTC. The chain has TRBV2 and TRBJ2-5; TRBD2 matches 9 bases. V trimming: 7 bases; J trimming: 2 bases; junction bases outside the gene matches: 8. Germline-derived CDR1 and CDR2 are SNHLY and FYNNEI. CDR3 size: 15 residues. Combining the CDR3 with reference TRBV2 and TRBJ2-5 gives the whole variable domain EPEVTQTPSHQVTQMGQEVILRCVPISNHLYFYWYRQILGQKVEFLVSFYNNEISEKSEIFDDQFSVERPDGSNFTLKIRSTKLEDSAMYFCASNPSTSGQETQYFGPGTRLLVL.

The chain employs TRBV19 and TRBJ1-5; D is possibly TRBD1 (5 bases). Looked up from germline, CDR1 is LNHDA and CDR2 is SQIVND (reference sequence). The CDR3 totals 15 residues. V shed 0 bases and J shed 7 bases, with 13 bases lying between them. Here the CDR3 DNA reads TGTGCCAGTAGTATAGATCTATGGGGGAGGCAGCCCCAGCATTTT. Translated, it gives CASSIDLWGRQPQHF.

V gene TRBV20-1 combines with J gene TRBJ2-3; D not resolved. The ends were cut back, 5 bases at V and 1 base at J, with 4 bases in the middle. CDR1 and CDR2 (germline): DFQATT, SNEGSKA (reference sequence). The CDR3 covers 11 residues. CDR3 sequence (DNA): TGCAGTGCTGAAGGCACAGATACGCAGTATTTT. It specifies CSAEGTDTQYF.

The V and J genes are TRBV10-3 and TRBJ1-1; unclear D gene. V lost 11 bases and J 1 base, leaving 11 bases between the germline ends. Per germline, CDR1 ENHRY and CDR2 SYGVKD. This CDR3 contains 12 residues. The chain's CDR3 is CAASPRNTEAFF. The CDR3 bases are TGTGCCGCTAGTCCCCGGAACACTGAAGCTTTCTTT.

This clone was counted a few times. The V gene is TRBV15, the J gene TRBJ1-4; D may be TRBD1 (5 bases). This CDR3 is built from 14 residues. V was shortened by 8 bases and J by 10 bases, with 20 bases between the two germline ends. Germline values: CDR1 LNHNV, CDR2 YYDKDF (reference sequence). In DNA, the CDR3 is TGTGCCACCGATTCTGGGGGAACTCCGTCAAAACTGTTTTTT. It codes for CATDSGGTPSKLFF. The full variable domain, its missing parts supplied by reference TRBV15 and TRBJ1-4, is DAMVIQNPRYQVTQFGKPVTLSCSQTLNHNVMYWYQQKSSQAPKLLFHYYDKDFNNEADTPDNFQSRRPNTSFCFLDIRSPGLGDTAMYLCATDSGGTPSKLFFGSGTQLSVL.

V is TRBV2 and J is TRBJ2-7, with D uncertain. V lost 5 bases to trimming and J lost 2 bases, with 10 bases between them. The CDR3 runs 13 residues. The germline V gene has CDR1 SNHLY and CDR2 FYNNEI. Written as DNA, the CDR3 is TGTGCCAGCAGTCCGGACCGAACCTACGAGCAGTACTTC. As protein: CASSPDRTYEQYF. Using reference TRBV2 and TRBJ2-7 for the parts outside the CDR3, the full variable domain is EPEVTQTPSHQVTQMGQEVILRCVPISNHLYFYWYRQILGQKVEFLVSFYNNEISEKSEIFDDQFSVERPDGSNFTLKIRSTKLEDSAMYFCASSPDRTYEQYFGPGTRLTVT.

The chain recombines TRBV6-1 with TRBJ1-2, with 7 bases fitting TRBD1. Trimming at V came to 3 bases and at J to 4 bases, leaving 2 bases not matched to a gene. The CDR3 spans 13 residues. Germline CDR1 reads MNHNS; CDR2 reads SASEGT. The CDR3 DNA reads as TGTGCCAGCAGTGATGGACAGGCCTATGGCTACACCTTC. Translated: CASSDGQAYGYTF.

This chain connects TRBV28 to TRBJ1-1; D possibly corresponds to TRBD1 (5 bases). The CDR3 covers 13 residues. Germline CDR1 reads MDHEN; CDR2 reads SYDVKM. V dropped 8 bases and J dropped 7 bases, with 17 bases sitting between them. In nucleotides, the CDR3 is TGTGCCAGCTCCCCTCCCCGGGACGATGAAGCTTTCTTT. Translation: CASSPPRDDEAFF.